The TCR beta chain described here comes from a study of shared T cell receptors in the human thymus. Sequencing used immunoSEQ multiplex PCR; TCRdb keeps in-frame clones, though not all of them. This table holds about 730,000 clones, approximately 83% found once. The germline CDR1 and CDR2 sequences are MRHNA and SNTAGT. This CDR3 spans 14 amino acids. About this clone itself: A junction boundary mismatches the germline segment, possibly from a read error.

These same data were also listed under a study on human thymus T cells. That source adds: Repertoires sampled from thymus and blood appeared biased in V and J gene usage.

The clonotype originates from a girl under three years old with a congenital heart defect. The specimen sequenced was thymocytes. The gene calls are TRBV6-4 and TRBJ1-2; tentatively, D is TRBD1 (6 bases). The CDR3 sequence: CASSDSGGDKPEIF. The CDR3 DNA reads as TGTGCCAGCAGTGACTCAGGGGGAGATAAGCCTGAAATCTTC.